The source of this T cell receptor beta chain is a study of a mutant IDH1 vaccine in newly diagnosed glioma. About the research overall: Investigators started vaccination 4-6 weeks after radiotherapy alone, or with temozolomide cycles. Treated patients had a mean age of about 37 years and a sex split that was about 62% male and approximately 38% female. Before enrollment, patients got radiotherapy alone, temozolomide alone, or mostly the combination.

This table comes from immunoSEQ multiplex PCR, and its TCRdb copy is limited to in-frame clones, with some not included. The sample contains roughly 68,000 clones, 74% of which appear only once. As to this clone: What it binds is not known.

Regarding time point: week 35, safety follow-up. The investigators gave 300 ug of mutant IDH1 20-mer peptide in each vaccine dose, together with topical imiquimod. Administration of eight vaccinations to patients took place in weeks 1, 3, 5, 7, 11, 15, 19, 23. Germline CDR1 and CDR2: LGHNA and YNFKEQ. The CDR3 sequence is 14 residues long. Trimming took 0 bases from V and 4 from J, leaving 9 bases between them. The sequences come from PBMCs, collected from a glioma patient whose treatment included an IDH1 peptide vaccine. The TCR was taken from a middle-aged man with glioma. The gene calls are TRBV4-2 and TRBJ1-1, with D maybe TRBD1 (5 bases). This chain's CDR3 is CASSQEAGITEAFF. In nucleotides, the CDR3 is TGTGCCAGCAGCCAAGAGGCAGGGATCACTGAAGCTTTCTTT.